This TCR beta chain is drawn from a study of shared T cell receptors in the human thymus. Sequenced by immunoSEQ multiplex PCR; TCRdb stores in-frame clones only, minus some. The table includes a few hundred thousand clones, approximately 95% detected once. The CDR3 contains 14 residues. Germline CDR1 is SGHRS and CDR2 is YFSETQ. V was trimmed by 1 base and J by 3 bases, leaving 10 bases between them. The chain is built from TRBV5-1 and TRBJ1-1; D is perhaps TRBD1 (5 bases). Sequenced sample: thymocytes. The sequence was obtained from a human donor. In nucleotides, the CDR3 is TGCGCCAGCAGCTTGTGGGGCGGACACACTGAAGCTTTCTTT. Residues: CASSLWGGHTEAFF. The variable domain in full, completed from reference TRBV5-1 and TRBJ1-1, reads KAGVTQTPRYLIKTRGQQVTLSCSPISGHRSVSWYQQTPGQGLQFLFEYFSETQRNKGNFPGRFSGRQFSNSRSEMNVSTLELGDSALYLCASSLWGGHTEAFFGQGTRLTVV.